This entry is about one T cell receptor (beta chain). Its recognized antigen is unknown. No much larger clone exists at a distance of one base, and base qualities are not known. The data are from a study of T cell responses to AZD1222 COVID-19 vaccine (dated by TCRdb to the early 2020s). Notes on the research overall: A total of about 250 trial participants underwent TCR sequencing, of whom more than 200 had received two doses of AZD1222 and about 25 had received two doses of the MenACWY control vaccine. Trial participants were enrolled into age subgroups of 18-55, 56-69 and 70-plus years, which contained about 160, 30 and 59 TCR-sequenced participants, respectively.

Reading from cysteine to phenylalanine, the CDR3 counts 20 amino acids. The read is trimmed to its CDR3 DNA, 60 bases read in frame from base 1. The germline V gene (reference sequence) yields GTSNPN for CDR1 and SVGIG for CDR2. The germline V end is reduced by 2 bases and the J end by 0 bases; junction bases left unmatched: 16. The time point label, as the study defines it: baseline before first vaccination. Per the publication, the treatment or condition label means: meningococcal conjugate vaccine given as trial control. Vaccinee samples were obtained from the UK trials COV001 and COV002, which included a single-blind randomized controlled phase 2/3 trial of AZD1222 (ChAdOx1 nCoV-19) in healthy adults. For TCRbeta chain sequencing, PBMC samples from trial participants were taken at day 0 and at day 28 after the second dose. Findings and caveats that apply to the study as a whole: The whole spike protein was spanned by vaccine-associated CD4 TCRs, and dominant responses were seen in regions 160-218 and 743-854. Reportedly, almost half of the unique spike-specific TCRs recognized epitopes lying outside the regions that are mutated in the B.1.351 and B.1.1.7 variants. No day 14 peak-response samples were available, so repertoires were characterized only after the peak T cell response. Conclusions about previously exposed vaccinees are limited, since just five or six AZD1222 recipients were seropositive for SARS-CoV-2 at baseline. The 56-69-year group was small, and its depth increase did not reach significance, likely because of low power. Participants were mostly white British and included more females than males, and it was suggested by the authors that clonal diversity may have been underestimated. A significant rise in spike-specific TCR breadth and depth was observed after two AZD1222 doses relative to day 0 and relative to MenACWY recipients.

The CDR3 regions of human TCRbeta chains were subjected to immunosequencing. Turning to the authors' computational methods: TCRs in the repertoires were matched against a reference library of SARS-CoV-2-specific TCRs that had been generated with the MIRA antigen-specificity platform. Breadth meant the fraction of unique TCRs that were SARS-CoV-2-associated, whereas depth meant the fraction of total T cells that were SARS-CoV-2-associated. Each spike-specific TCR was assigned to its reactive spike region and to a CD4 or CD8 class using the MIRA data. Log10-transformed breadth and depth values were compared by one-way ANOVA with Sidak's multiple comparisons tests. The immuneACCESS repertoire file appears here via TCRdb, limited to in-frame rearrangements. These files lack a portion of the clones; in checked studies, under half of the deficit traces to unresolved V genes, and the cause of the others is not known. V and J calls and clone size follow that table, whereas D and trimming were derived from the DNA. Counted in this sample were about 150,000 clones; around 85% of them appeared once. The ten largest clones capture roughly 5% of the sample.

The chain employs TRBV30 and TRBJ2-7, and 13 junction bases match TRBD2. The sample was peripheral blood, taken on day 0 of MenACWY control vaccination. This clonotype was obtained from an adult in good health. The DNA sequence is TGTGCCTGGAGTCCCAACCCTGGACTAGCGGGAGTTCCCCCCTCCTACGAGCAGTACTTC. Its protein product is CAWSPNPGLAGVPPSYEQYF.